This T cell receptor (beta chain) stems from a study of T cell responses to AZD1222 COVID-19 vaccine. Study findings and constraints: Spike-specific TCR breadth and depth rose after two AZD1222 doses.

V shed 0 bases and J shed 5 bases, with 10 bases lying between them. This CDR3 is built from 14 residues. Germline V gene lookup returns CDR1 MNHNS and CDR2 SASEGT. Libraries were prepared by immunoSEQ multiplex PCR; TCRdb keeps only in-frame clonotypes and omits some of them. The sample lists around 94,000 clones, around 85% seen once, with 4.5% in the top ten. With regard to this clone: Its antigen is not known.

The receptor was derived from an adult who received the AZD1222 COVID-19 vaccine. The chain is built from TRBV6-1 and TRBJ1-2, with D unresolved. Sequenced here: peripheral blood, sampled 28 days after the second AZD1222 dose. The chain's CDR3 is CASSEAFEVYGYTF. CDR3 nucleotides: TGTGCCAGCAGTGAAGCTTTTGAGGTTTATGGCTACACCTTC.